Presented here are 29 T cell receptor beta chains from one specimen sequenced in a study of cytomegalovirus exposure and HLA in healthy donors. 60 Vbeta and 13 Jbeta primers were used in PCR. Clones were sequenced by immunoSEQ multiplex PCR, and TCRdb holds only the in-frame ones, with some missing. In total, the table holds 100,000 to 150,000 clones. What was sequenced was PBMCs. These receptors were taken from a woman in her thirties or forties in good health and CMV-seropositive.

CDR3 nucleotide sequence: TGCGCCAGCAGCTTGGGTTCAGGGGCAAATCAGCCCCAGCATTTT. This sequence encodes CASSLGSGANQPQHF. The chain uses TRBV5-1 and TRBJ1-5, with D tentatively TRBD1 (6 bases). V was shortened by 0 bases and J by 4 bases, with 11 bases between the two germline ends. The CDR3 runs to 15 residues. Looked up from germline, CDR1 is SGHRS and CDR2 is YFSETQ.

This sequence joins TRBV19 and TRBJ2-1; tentatively, D is TRBD1 (6 bases). Germline V lookup: CDR1 LNHDA, CDR2 SQIVND (reference sequence). Trimming left V 8 bases short and J 4 bases short, with 9 bases between. This CDR3 has 12 amino acids. The CDR3 DNA reads as TGTGCCAGTGGGGGACATTACAATGAGCAGTTCTTC. Translated, it gives CASGGHYNEQFF.

The rearrangement links TRBV6-1 to TRBJ2-7; 9 bases fit TRBD1. The V gene end was trimmed by 1 base and the J gene end by 2 bases; junction bases not matched to a gene: 6. The CDR3 sequence is 16 residues long. The germline V gene has CDR1 MNHNS and CDR2 SASEGT. The CDR3 loop reads CASSEVGQGVPYEQYF. For the CDR3, the DNA is TGTGCCAGCAGTGAAGTGGGACAGGGTGTCCCCTACGAGCAGTACTTC.

The chain links TRBV4-3 to TRBJ2-2; 9 positions agree with TRBD2. Trimming at V came to 0 bases and at J to 7 bases, leaving 12 bases not matched to a gene. Looked up from germline, CDR1 is LGHNA and CDR2 is YSLEER. This CDR3 spans 18 amino acids. The DNA for the CDR3 is TGCGCCAGCAGCCAAGAGGCCAGCGGGAGGCCCGTGAGCGGGGAGCTGTTTTTT. Amino acid sequence: CASSQEASGRPVSGELFF.

This chain connects TRBV5-4 to TRBJ2-7; D remains unclear. V was trimmed by 6 bases and J by 7 bases, leaving 17 bases between them. The CDR3 is 13 amino acids. CDR1 is SGHNT, CDR2 YYREEE, per germline (reference sequence). The chain's CDR3 is CASTVRNEGEQYF. CDR3 nucleotides: TGTGCCAGCACCGTGAGGAACGAAGGAGAGCAGTACTTC.

This chain joins TRBV9 and TRBJ2-1; D unresolved. Trimming pared 3 bases from V and 7 bases from J, leaving 14 bases between. Germline CDR1 reads SGDLS; CDR2 reads YYNGEE. This CDR3 comprises 14 residues. In nucleotides, the CDR3 is TGTGCCAGCAGCGCCCACTTGCGGAAGAATGAGCAGTTCTTC. This translates into CASSAHLRKNEQFF.

The CDR3 DNA is TGTGCCAGCAGCGTATACAGGGTAACCACCGGGGAGCTGTTTTTT. Residues: CASSVYRVTTGELFF. This chain links TRBV7-9 with TRBJ2-2, with D possibly TRBD1 on 6 matching bases. Germline assignment: CDR1 SEHNR and CDR2 FQNEAQ (reference sequence). There are 15 residues in the CDR3. The germline V and J ends were trimmed by 5 bases and 4 bases, with 14 bases remaining between them.

The chain recombines TRBV9 with TRBJ2-5; 10 bases are shared with TRBD2. The V and J ends lost 4 bases and 1 base, in that order; junction bases with no gene match: 4. Germline CDR1 is SGDLS and CDR2 is YYNGEE. The CDR3 covers 15 residues. The CDR3 DNA reads as TGTGCCAGCAGCCGACGGACTAGCGGCCAAGAGACCCAGTACTTC. This gives the protein CASSRRTSGQETQYF.

The genes are TRBV5-6 and TRBJ2-7; tentatively, D is TRBD2 (5 bases). This CDR3 has 18 amino acids. Germline lookup yields CDR1 SGHDT and CDR2 YYEEEE. V gave up 7 bases and J gave up 2 bases, with 28 bases separating them. The CDR3 reads CASPIFTLAPISAYEQYF. Written as DNA, the CDR3 is TGTGCCAGCCCCATTTTCACCCTAGCTCCCATTAGCGCCTACGAGCAGTACTTC. Filled out from reference TRBV5-6 and TRBJ2-7, the complete variable domain reads DAGVTQSPTHLIKTRGQQVTLRCSPKSGHDTVSWYQQALGQGPQFIFQYYEEEERQRGNFPDRFSGHQFPNYSSELNVNALLLGDSALYLCASPIFTLAPISAYEQYFGPGTRLTVT.

The chain is built from TRBV28 and TRBJ1-5; D is perhaps TRBD1 (6 bases). Trimming left V 7 bases short and J 6 bases short, with 19 bases between. CDR3 length: 15 residues. Germline values: CDR1 MDHEN, CDR2 SYDVKM. The CDR3 loop is CASTPHGGGSQPQHF. As DNA, the CDR3 is TGTGCCAGCACCCCTCACGGCGGGGGCAGTCAGCCCCAGCATTTT.

On this clone: Sequence at one end of the junction differs from germline and may be a read error. The chain links TRBV5-6 to TRBJ1-5; TRBD1 matches at 7 bases. Germline lookup yields CDR1 SGHDT and CDR2 YYEEEE. This CDR3 is 14 amino acids long. CDR3 region: CVSSLDRIRGPQHF. Written as DNA, the CDR3 is TGTGTCAGCAGCTTGGACAGGATAAGGGGGCCCCAGCATTTT.

The chain carries TRBV7-9 and TRBJ2-1, with 11 bases that match TRBD2. V trimming: 5 bases; J trimming: 5 bases; junction bases outside the gene matches: 8. The germline CDR1 and CDR2 sequences are SEHNR and FQNEAQ (reference sequence). The CDR3 length is 16 residues. The CDR3 loop is CASSRPGLAANNEQFF. The DNA of the CDR3 is TGTGCCAGCAGCCGACCGGGACTAGCGGCCAACAATGAGCAGTTCTTC.

The chain recombines TRBV19 with TRBJ2-3; TRBD2 matches at 7 bases. This CDR3 region has 15 residues. Germline CDR1 and CDR2: LNHDA and SQIVND (reference sequence). After removal of 4 bases from V and 0 bases from J, the junction contained 4 bases not matched to a gene. The CDR3 region has the DNA TGTGCCAGTAGTACCTTAGCGGGTAGCACAGATACGCAGTATTTT. Protein: CASSTLAGSTDTQYF.

This chain connects TRBV7-2 to TRBJ2-1; no clear D. Germline CDR1 reads SGHTA; CDR2 reads FQGNSA. The CDR3 covers 14 residues. V shed 1 base and J shed 5 bases, with 9 bases lying between them. As DNA, the CDR3 is TGTGCCAGCAGCTTAGGGCCCAGAAACAATGAGCAGTTCTTC. It yields the protein CASSLGPRNNEQFF.

The gene calls are TRBV13 and TRBJ2-7; 7 bases are shared with TRBD2. CDR3 length: 12 amino acids. Trimming removed 11 bases from V and 5 bases from J; junction bases left unmatched: 9. CDR1 and CDR2 (germline): PRHDT, FYEKMQ (reference sequence). CDR3 residues: CAGSAGSDEQYF. In DNA, the CDR3 is TGTGCCGGCTCAGCGGGAAGCGACGAGCAGTACTTC.

The chain combines TRBV19 with TRBJ2-1; no firm D call. The V gene's germline CDR1 is LNHDA and CDR2 SQIVND (reference sequence). CDR3 length: 14 residues. V was clipped by 5 bases and J by 9 bases, with 17 bases between them. CDR3 in amino acids: CASSGGSVSREQFF. In nucleotides, the CDR3 is TGTGCCAGTAGTGGCGGCAGTGTGTCGCGTGAGCAGTTCTTC.

The chain carries TRBV30 and TRBJ1-1; D ambiguous. Germline lookup yields CDR1 GTSNPN and CDR2 SVGIG (reference sequence). The CDR3 runs to 13 residues. V was pared by 4 bases and J by 3 bases, with 12 bases between. This CDR3 is CAWTLTVDTEAFF. The CDR3 coding sequence is TGTGCCTGGACCCTAACAGTTGACACTGAAGCTTTCTTT.

The rearrangement links TRBV11-2 to TRBJ2-3; TRBD2 matches 8 bases. The CDR3 length is 16 residues. The germline V gene has CDR1 SGHAT and CDR2 FQNNGV. J was trimmed by 2 bases and V by 3 bases; bases with no gene match: 7. The CDR3 sequence is CASSFQGRGDTDTQYF. As DNA, the CDR3 is TGTGCCAGCAGCTTTCAGGGGCGGGGGGACACAGATACGCAGTATTTT.

This sequence joins TRBV18 and TRBJ2-4; the match to TRBD1 covers 8 bases. CDR3 length: 16 residues. With V trimmed by 6 bases and J by 9 bases, 16 bases remained unmatched. CDR1 and CDR2 from the germline V gene are KGHSH and LQKENI. Here the CDR3 reads CASSLEPGQERGIQYF. The CDR3 DNA reads TGTGCCAGCTCCCTCGAACCGGGACAGGAGCGAGGCATTCAGTACTTC.

This chain connects TRBV18 to TRBJ2-3, with a tentative D call TRBD1 (6 bases). Trimming removed 8 bases from V and 6 bases from J, with 9 bases in between. The CDR3 loop spans 11 amino acids. Germline V lookup: CDR1 KGHSH, CDR2 LQKENI. The CDR3 DNA sequence: TGTGCCAGCACCCAGGGGGATACGCAGTATTTT. Amino acids: CASTQGDTQYF.

This chain links TRBV5-1 with TRBJ1-1; D remains unclear. The CDR3 runs to 17 residues. Per the germline V gene, CDR1 is SGHRS and CDR2 is YFSETQ. The germline V and J ends were trimmed by 1 base and 7 bases, with 23 bases remaining between them. This CDR3 reads CASSLSWSRGPSGEAFF. CDR3 coding DNA: TGCGCCAGCAGCTTGAGTTGGAGTCGCGGCCCTTCGGGTGAAGCTTTCTTT.

The CDR3 nucleotides are TGTGCCAGTAGTAAGGACAGGGCCTACGAGCAGTACTTC. As protein: CASSKDRAYEQYF. V is TRBV19 and J is TRBJ2-7, with 8 bases lining up with TRBD1. This CDR3 is built from 13 residues. The V gene's germline CDR1 is LNHDA and CDR2 SQIVND (reference sequence). The trim removed 4 bases at V and 2 bases at J, leaving 1 base unmatched.

The rearrangement uses TRBV5-5 and TRBJ2-2; 7 bases align to TRBD1. Germline V gene sequence: CDR1 SGHKS, CDR2 YYEKEE (reference sequence). CDR3 length: 15 amino acids. Trimming at V came to 3 bases and at J to 0 bases, leaving 2 bases not matched to a gene. CDR3 nucleotide sequence: TGTGCCAGCAGCTCGACAGGGACGAACACCGGGGAGCTGTTTTTT. Its protein is CASSSTGTNTGELFF.

The chain recombines TRBV5-1 with TRBJ2-2; D is undetermined. CDR3 length: 16 residues. Trimming took 0 bases from V and 4 from J, leaving 13 bases between them. CDR1 and CDR2 from the germline V gene are SGHRS and YFSETQ. The CDR3 DNA follows: TGCGCCAGCAGCTTGGCCTTGCGGAAAATCACCGGGGAGCTGTTTTTT. Amino acids: CASSLALRKITGELFF.

The rearrangement uses TRBV5-1 and TRBJ2-5; a possible D gene is TRBD1 (6 bases). The germline V gene has CDR1 SGHRS and CDR2 YFSETQ. V was shortened by 4 bases and J by 0 bases, with 10 bases between the two germline ends. CDR3 length: 14 residues. CDR3 coding DNA: TGCGCCAGCAGCCACAGGACAGACCAAGAGACCCAGTACTTC. It yields the protein CASSHRTDQETQYF.

The chain links TRBV5-1 to TRBJ2-7; TRBD1 is a possible D gene (6 bases). The CDR3 is 14 amino acids. CDR1 and CDR2 (germline): SGHRS, YFSETQ. V gave up 5 bases and J gave up 4 bases, with 16 bases separating them. The CDR3 sequence: CASRPQGQGYEQYF. DNA for the CDR3: TGCGCCAGCAGACCCCAGGGGCAGGGTTACGAGCAGTACTTC.

The J gene is TRBJ2-4, the V gene TRBV11-2; 7 bases fit TRBD2. V shed 0 bases and J 7 bases; nucleotides not matched to a gene: 6. The CDR3 extends over 15 amino acids. Germline V CDR1 and CDR2: SGHAT, FQNNGV. CDR3 sequence reads: CASSLDLGGVNIQYF. The CDR3, as DNA: TGTGCCAGCAGCTTAGATTTGGGAGGGGTGAACATTCAGTACTTC.

The rearrangement links TRBV7-3 to TRBJ2-1; 9 nucleotides agree with TRBD1. Germline loops: CDR1 SGHTA, CDR2 FQGTGA. Trimming at V came to 6 bases and at J to 4 bases, leaving 7 bases not matched to a gene. CDR3 length: 15 amino acids. CDR3 coding DNA: TGTGCCAGCAGTGTAGACAGGGGGAGGTACAATGAGCAGTTCTTC. Protein product: CASSVDRGRYNEQFF.

The chain recombines TRBV6-5 with TRBJ2-3; 9 bases agree with TRBD2. The CDR3 spans 13 residues. CDR1 and CDR2 from the germline V gene are MNHEY and SVGAGI. J lost 6 bases, V lost 7 bases, and 5 bases had no gene match. The CDR3 nucleotides read TGTGCCAGCACTGCCAGCGGGGGGGATACGCAGTATTTT. As protein: CASTASGGDTQYF.